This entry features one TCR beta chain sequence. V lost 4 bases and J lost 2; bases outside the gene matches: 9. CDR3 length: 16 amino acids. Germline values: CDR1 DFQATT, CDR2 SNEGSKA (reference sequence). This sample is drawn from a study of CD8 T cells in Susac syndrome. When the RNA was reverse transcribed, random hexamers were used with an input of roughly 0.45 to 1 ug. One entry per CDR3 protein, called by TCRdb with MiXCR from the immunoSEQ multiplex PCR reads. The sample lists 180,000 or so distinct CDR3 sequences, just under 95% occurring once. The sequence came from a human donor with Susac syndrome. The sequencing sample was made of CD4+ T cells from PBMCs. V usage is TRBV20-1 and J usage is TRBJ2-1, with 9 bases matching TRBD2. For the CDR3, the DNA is TGCAGTGCTAAGAGGGTCGGACTAGCGACCTACAATGAGCAGTTCTTC. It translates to CSAKRVGLATYNEQFF.